These 5 T cell receptor beta chains were sequenced from one sample in a study of type 1 regulatory T cells. From the reads, TCRdb called clonotypes with MiXCR, one entry per CDR3 protein. The sample consists of around 69,000 distinct CDR3 sequences, around 68% of them appearing once. Their cognate antigens are unknown. The sample consisted of cultured T cells, either the whole culture or a sorted T cell fraction (not recorded which). Subset here: Tr1-enriched cell product generated in vitro against host alloantigens. The receptor set was obtained from a human donor in good health.

CDR3 sequence reads: CASSSVLIRSGYTF. DNA for the CDR3: TGTGCCAGCAGTTCCGTACTCATTCGGAGCGGCTACACCTTC. This rearrangement joins TRBV6-6 to TRBJ1-2; no clear D gene. Per germline, CDR1 MNHNY and CDR2 SVGAGI (reference sequence). Trimming left V 4 bases short and J 8 bases short, with 17 bases between. CDR3 length equals 14 residues.

This clonotype has just one count. V usage is TRBV20-1 and J usage is TRBJ2-3; 8 positions match TRBD2. The CDR3 covers 14 residues. Germline values: CDR1 DFQATT, CDR2 SNEGSKA (reference sequence). J gave up 2 bases and V 5 bases, and 6 bases lay outside the gene matches. In DNA form, the CDR3 reads TGCAGTGCTCTTAATAGCGGGAACACAGATACGCAGTATTTT. This codes for CSALNSGNTDTQYF.

This chain links TRBV3-1 with TRBJ2-2, with 12 bases aligning to TRBD2. V lost 3 bases to trimming and J lost 8 bases; unmatched junction nucleotides: 7. From germline, CDR1 is LGHDT and CDR2 YNNKEL (reference sequence). The CDR3 runs 16 residues. The CDR3 region has the DNA TGTGCCAGCAGCCACGGACTAGCGGGGTCGAGAGGGGAGCTGTTTTTT. Translated, it gives CASSHGLAGSRGELFF.

This clonotype appeared once. This chain links TRBV6-1 with TRBJ1-1, with D unresolved. This CDR3 has 15 residues. Trimming took 6 bases from V and 0 from J, leaving 14 bases between them. CDR1 is MNHNS and CDR2 is SASEGT in the germline V gene. The chain's CDR3 is CASSEVYDMNTEAFF. DNA for the CDR3: TGTGCCAGCAGCGAGGTCTACGACATGAACACTGAAGCTTTCTTT.

The gene calls are TRBV2 and TRBJ2-1; 14 nucleotides line up with TRBD2. CDR1 is SNHLY and CDR2 is FYNNEI in the germline V gene. The CDR3 extends over 16 amino acids. Trimming took 3 bases from V and 7 from J; bases not matched to a gene: 5. The DNA for the CDR3 is TGTGCCAGCAGTGACCTCGGGACTAGCGGGAGTAATGAGCAGTTCTTC. This codes for CASSDLGTSGSNEQFF.